This paragraph reports one T cell receptor (beta chain). As yet, its antigen is unknown. These data are taken from a study of response to subunit inactivated influenza vaccine. Regarding the study as a whole: A suggestion made by the authors is that each seasonal influenza vaccination recruits few new T cells.

TCRdb re-called the RT-PCR reads with MiXCR, one entry per CDR3 protein. The table has 700,000 to 900,000 distinct CDR3 sequences, roughly 20% seen once. Trimming shortened V by 4 bases and J by 0 bases, and 10 bases separated the two germline ends. The CDR3 runs to 14 residues. Per germline, CDR1 DFQATT and CDR2 SNEGSKA (reference sequence). The V gene is TRBV20-1, the J gene TRBJ2-4; weak D call: TRBD2 (6 bases). The clonotype comes from a man between 45 and 60 years old who received an inactivated influenza vaccine. This specimen consisted of PBMCs from blood, obtained around 5 days after vaccination. Here the CDR3 reads CSAIAVIAKNIQYF. CDR3 bases: TGCAGTGCTATAGCGGTGATAGCCAAAAACATTCAGTACTTC.